Following are 4 T cell receptor beta chains from one sample sequenced in a study of Tregs in tolerant kidney transplant recipients. TCRdb's table, derived via immunoSEQ multiplex PCR, lists solely in-frame clones and lacks some. The data hold roughly 14,000 clones, with just over 90% observed a single time. The sequenced sample was CD8+ T cells from blood. These receptors all come from a human donor in good health.

The chain couples TRBV4-1 to TRBJ2-5; D possibly corresponds to TRBD1 (6 bases). V was pared by 0 bases and J by 2 bases, with 25 bases between. CDR1 and CDR2 (germline): MGHRA, YSYEKL. This CDR3 contains 20 residues. The CDR3 DNA follows: TGCGCCAGCAGCCAAGATCCAGGGGCACCCCAACAGGGATCTCAAGAGACCCAGTACTTC. It is translated as CASSQDPGAPQQGSQETQYF.

This sequence joins TRBV7-3 and TRBJ2-5, with D possibly being TRBD2 (5 bases). Germline CDR1 reads SGHTA; CDR2 reads FQGTGA. The ends were cut back, 2 bases at V and 5 bases at J, with 9 bases in the middle. The CDR3 has 13 amino acids. The CDR3 sequence is CASSLGSTETQYF. The CDR3 DNA is TGTGCCAGCAGCTTAGGGAGTACCGAGACCCAGTACTTC.

V usage is TRBV29-1 and J usage is TRBJ1-1, with D maybe TRBD1 (5 bases). V was clipped by 4 bases and J by 4 bases, with 10 bases between them. This CDR3 is built from 12 residues. The V gene's germline CDR1 is SQVTM and CDR2 ANQGSEA. This CDR3 is CSVVSGGTEAFF. The CDR3, as DNA: TGCAGCGTTGTGTCTGGGGGCACTGAAGCTTTCTTT.

The CDR3 sequence: CASSLTGGNADTQYF. The CDR3 nucleotides are TGTGCCAGCAGTTTGACAGGGGGCAACGCAGATACGCAGTATTTT. The chain is built from TRBV6-5 and TRBJ2-3; TRBD1 matches at 10 bases. This CDR3 has 15 amino acids. The germline CDR1 and CDR2 sequences are MNHEY and SVGAGI. After removal of 4 bases from V and 4 bases from J, the junction contained 5 bases not matched to a gene.